The TCR beta chain under discussion was sequenced for a study of chronic HIV infection and antiretroviral therapy (dated by TCRdb to about 2015). The receptor library was made with 5' RACE. Sequencing was carried out with an Illumina MiSeq. The raw public data were reprocessed by TCRdb itself: fastp quality trimming at Q25, MiXCR clonotype calling, in-frame beta chains only. Rows are combined by CDR3 protein, so each entry shows the most common genes and DNA. The sample yields tens of thousands of distinct CDR3 sequences; 7% to 10% were counted once. Over 2.5% of the sample rests with the top ten. From V the trimming removes 6 bases and from J it removes 3 bases, while the gene matches leave 12 bases of the junction unaccounted for. The CDR3 goes from the cysteine to the phenylalanine over 16 residues. Of all the DNA, just the CDR3 is kept, 48 bases in frame from base 1. According to the germline V gene, CDR1 reads SNHLY and CDR2 reads FYNNEI.

At least ten counts were recorded for this clonotype. Its antigen is currently not known. It has no much larger one-base neighbor in the sample; base qualities were not kept. The sample was peripheral blood. The V gene is TRBV2 and the J gene is TRBJ2-7; TRBD2 matches 9 bases in the middle. The sequence was obtained from an adult who had HIV and had not received antiretroviral therapy, or was an uninfected healthy control (not recorded which). DNA sequence: TGTGCCAGCAGGAGTTTGAAGCGGGAGGATTACTACGAGCAGTACTTC. Its product reads: CASRSLKREDYYEQYF.